Below, 19 T cell receptor beta chains from the same sample are listed, as sequenced in a study of human T cells and chemical hapten exposure. This sample's time point: pre-sensitization, week 0. Described treatment: therapeutic diphenylcyclopropenone sensitization with weekly scalp DPC. TCRdb processed the RACE reads anew with MiXCR; each CDR3 protein has one entry. The sample consists of under 300,000 distinct CDR3 sequences, over 7.5% of them appearing once. The specimen comprised whole blood, sampled in connection with sensitization to the hapten diphenylcyclopropenone (DPC). Source of these receptors: a man aged 18 to 30 with alopecia areata. Some clones in this sample may be carry-over from other donors' samples.

The chain carries TRBV7-2 and TRBJ2-5; unclear D gene. The germline V and J ends were trimmed by 5 bases and 4 bases, with 11 bases remaining between them. Germline CDR1 is SGHTA and CDR2 is FQGNSA. This CDR3 has 13 amino acids. The CDR3 coding sequence is TGTGCCAGCAGCCCTAGGTCCGGAGAGACCCAGTACTTC. It encodes CASSPRSGETQYF.

In this sample, this clonotype turned up a few times. This chain connects TRBV5-1 to TRBJ1-4; a weak D match, TRBD1 (6 bases). V gave up 3 bases and J gave up 0 bases, with 15 bases separating them. There are 17 residues in the CDR3. Germline values: CDR1 SGHRS, CDR2 YFSETQ. Here the CDR3 reads CASSSQPQGATNEKLFF. Written as DNA, the CDR3 is TGCGCCAGCAGCTCGCAACCACAGGGCGCAACTAATGAAAAACTGTTTTTT.

This clonotype was detected only a few times. The chain uses TRBV27 and TRBJ1-1, with TRBD1 matching over 8 bases. CDR3 length: 12 amino acids. CDR1 and CDR2 (germline): MNHEY, SMNVEV (reference sequence). The J segment lost 8 bases and the V segment lost 3 bases, leaving 2 bases of the junction unmatched. CDR3: CASSFRQGEAFF. CDR3 DNA: TGTGCCAGCAGTTTTAGACAGGGGGAAGCTTTCTTT.

The V and J genes are TRBV6-2 or TRBV6-3 and TRBJ2-3; D possibly matches TRBD1 or TRBD2 (5 bases each). Germline CDR1 MNHEY, CDR2 SVGEGT. The length of the CDR3 is 15 residues. V lost 6 bases and J 5 bases, leaving 18 bases between the germline ends. CDR3: CASSPPGARGDTQYF. The DNA for the CDR3 is TGTGCCAGCAGCCCTCCCGGGGCGCGTGGAGATACGCAGTATTTT.

The J gene is TRBJ2-1, the V gene TRBV6-2 or TRBV6-3; 9 bases agree with TRBD1. Per the germline V gene, CDR1 is MNHEY and CDR2 is SVGEGT. The J segment lost 0 bases and the V segment lost 6 bases, leaving 6 bases of the junction unmatched. This CDR3 has 16 amino acids. CDR3 sequence (DNA): TGTGCCAGCAGCTGGACGGGACAGGGCTCCTACAATGAGCAGTTCTTC. It translates to CASSWTGQGSYNEQFF.

The V and J genes are TRBV12-3 or TRBV12-4 and TRBJ1-1; D is uncertain. CDR3 size: 15 residues. The germline V and J ends were trimmed by 10 bases and 0 bases, with 18 bases remaining between them. CDR3 DNA sequence: TGTGCCACCAGATCAAAACCCGGGATGAACACTGAAGCTTTCTTT. The encoded protein is CATRSKPGMNTEAFF.

The V gene is TRBV2, the J gene TRBJ2-7; 8 nucleotides agree with TRBD1. Germline values: CDR1 SNHLY, CDR2 FYNNEI. The CDR3 loop spans 15 amino acids. J gave up 2 bases and V 1 base, and 4 bases lay outside the gene matches. CDR3 sequence reads: CASSEGTGPAYEQYF. CDR3 in DNA: TGTGCCAGCAGTGAAGGGACAGGGCCAGCCTACGAGCAGTACTTC.

CDR3 coding DNA: TGTGCCAGCAGCTGGCAGGGGATGTATTCACCCCTCCACTTT. This translates into CASSWQGMYSPLHF. The chain is built from TRBV7-2 and TRBJ1-6; TRBD1 might be the D (6 bases). The V gene's germline CDR1 is SGHTA and CDR2 FQGNSA. This CDR3 region has 14 residues. The V end was cut by 4 bases, the J end by 8 bases, with 12 bases between. Based on the CDR3 plus reference TRBV7-2 and TRBJ1-6, the full variable domain is GAGVSQSPSNKVTEKGKDVELRCDPISGHTALYWYRQSLGQGLEFLIYFQGNSAPDKSGLPSDRFSAERTGGSVSTLTIQRTQQEDSAVYLCASSWQGMYSPLHFGNGTRLTVT.

In its sample, this clonotype was seen many times. The V call is TRBV29-1, the J call TRBJ1-4, with D uncertain. Trimming shortened V by 4 bases and J by 8 bases, and 17 bases separated the two germline ends. Germline V gives CDR1 SQVTM, CDR2 ANQGSEA. The CDR3 has 14 amino acids. CDR3 DNA: TGCAGCGTTGTCCCTGTCCGTAAAGGCGAAAAACTGTTTTTT. It is translated as CSVVPVRKGEKLFF.

This clonotype was seen only a few times. The chain uses TRBV10-3 and TRBJ1-4; 9 bases align to TRBD1. Germline V gives CDR1 ENHRY, CDR2 SYGVKD. Trimming removed 8 bases from V and 2 bases from J; junction bases left unmatched: 3. The CDR3 contains 14 residues. The CDR3 DNA reads as TGTGCCATCGGTGGACAGGGGACTAATGAAAAACTGTTTTTT. It encodes CAIGGQGTNEKLFF.

This clonotype was counted only a few times. V and J are TRBV27 and TRBJ2-7; D uncertain. V lost 4 bases to trimming and J lost 5 bases, with 12 bases between them. This CDR3 contains 13 residues. Germline CDR1 and CDR2: MNHEY and SMNVEV (reference sequence). The CDR3 DNA reads TGTGCCAGCAGTTGGAAGGAAAGGGACGAGCAGTACTTC. Its translation: CASSWKERDEQYF.

This clonotype appeared a few times. This chain links TRBV4-3 with TRBJ1-2; 7 nucleotides line up with TRBD1. The V gene end was trimmed by 0 bases and the J gene end by 6 bases; junction bases not matched to a gene: 10. CDR1 and CDR2 (germline): LGHNA, YSLEER. The CDR3 consists of 16 residues. This chain's CDR3 is CASSQDWGPGGDGYTF. DNA of the CDR3: TGCGCCAGCAGCCAAGATTGGGGACCAGGGGGAGATGGCTACACCTTC.

This chain joins TRBV20-1 and TRBJ2-7; 15 nucleotides line up with TRBD2. Trimming removed 6 bases from V and 0 bases from J; junction bases left unmatched: 9. This CDR3 comprises 17 residues. Germline loops: CDR1 DFQATT, CDR2 SNEGSKA (reference sequence). CDR3 in amino acids: CSARIGTSGGHSYEQYF. DNA for the CDR3: TGCAGTGCCAGAATCGGGACTAGCGGGGGGCACTCCTACGAGCAGTACTTC.

Many counts were recorded for this clonotype. V gene TRBV7-9 combines with J gene TRBJ1-5, with 7 nucleotides matching TRBD1. Germline CDR1 reads SEHNR; CDR2 reads FQNEAQ (reference sequence). The CDR3 consists of 15 residues. V lost 4 bases to trimming and J lost 6 bases; unmatched junction nucleotides: 9. In DNA form, the CDR3 reads TGTGCCAGCAGCTCCGGGACAGTAGATAGTCAGCCCCAGCATTTT. Translation: CASSSGTVDSQPQHF.

This clonotype was detected many times. The chain has TRBV4-3 and TRBJ2-1, with TRBD1 matching over 8 bases. This CDR3 has 15 residues. Germline CDR1 LGHNA, CDR2 YSLEER. The junction had 8 bases not matched to a gene; V was cut back by 4 bases and J by 6 bases. The CDR3 spells CASSPQGAGRNEQFF. CDR3 nucleotide sequence: TGCGCCAGCAGCCCCCAGGGGGCGGGCCGCAATGAGCAGTTCTTC.

The J gene is TRBJ2-1, the V gene TRBV20-1; no clear D. Germline loops: CDR1 DFQATT, CDR2 SNEGSKA (reference sequence). V lost 3 bases and J lost 0, with 9 bases in between. The CDR3 is 14 residues long. The CDR3 DNA follows: TGCAGTGCTAGGAGGTCAGACTCCTACAATGAGCAGTTCTTC. Translating gives CSARRSDSYNEQFF.

V usage is TRBV4-1 and J usage is TRBJ1-4; perhaps TRBD1 as D (5 bases). Trimming cost V 0 bases and J 7 bases, with 12 bases left between them. Germline CDR1 reads MGHRA; CDR2 reads YSYEKL. The CDR3 is 15 residues long. CDR3 sequence (DNA): TGCGCCAGCAGCCAAGAATCGGGGGGAACTGAAAAACTGTTTTTT. This sequence encodes CASSQESGGTEKLFF.

This clonotype was recorded many times. The rearrangement joins TRBV5-5 to TRBJ2-1, with 10 bases lining up with TRBD1. This CDR3 has 16 residues. With 1 base clipped from V and 4 bases from J, the junction kept 5 bases outside the gene matches. Germline V gives CDR1 SGHKS, CDR2 YYEKEE (reference sequence). As DNA, the CDR3 is TGTGCCAGCAGCTTGATACCGGACAGGGGGTACAATGAGCAGTTCTTC. Translation: CASSLIPDRGYNEQFF.

The chain joins TRBV28 to TRBJ1-5; possible D gene TRBD1, 5 bases. Germline values: CDR1 MDHEN, CDR2 SYDVKM. The CDR3 runs to 13 residues. V shed 8 bases and J shed 3 bases, with 11 bases lying between them. In DNA form, the CDR3 reads TGTGCCAGCCTGGGGGACTTCAATCAGCCCCAGCATTTT. Its translation: CASLGDFNQPQHF.